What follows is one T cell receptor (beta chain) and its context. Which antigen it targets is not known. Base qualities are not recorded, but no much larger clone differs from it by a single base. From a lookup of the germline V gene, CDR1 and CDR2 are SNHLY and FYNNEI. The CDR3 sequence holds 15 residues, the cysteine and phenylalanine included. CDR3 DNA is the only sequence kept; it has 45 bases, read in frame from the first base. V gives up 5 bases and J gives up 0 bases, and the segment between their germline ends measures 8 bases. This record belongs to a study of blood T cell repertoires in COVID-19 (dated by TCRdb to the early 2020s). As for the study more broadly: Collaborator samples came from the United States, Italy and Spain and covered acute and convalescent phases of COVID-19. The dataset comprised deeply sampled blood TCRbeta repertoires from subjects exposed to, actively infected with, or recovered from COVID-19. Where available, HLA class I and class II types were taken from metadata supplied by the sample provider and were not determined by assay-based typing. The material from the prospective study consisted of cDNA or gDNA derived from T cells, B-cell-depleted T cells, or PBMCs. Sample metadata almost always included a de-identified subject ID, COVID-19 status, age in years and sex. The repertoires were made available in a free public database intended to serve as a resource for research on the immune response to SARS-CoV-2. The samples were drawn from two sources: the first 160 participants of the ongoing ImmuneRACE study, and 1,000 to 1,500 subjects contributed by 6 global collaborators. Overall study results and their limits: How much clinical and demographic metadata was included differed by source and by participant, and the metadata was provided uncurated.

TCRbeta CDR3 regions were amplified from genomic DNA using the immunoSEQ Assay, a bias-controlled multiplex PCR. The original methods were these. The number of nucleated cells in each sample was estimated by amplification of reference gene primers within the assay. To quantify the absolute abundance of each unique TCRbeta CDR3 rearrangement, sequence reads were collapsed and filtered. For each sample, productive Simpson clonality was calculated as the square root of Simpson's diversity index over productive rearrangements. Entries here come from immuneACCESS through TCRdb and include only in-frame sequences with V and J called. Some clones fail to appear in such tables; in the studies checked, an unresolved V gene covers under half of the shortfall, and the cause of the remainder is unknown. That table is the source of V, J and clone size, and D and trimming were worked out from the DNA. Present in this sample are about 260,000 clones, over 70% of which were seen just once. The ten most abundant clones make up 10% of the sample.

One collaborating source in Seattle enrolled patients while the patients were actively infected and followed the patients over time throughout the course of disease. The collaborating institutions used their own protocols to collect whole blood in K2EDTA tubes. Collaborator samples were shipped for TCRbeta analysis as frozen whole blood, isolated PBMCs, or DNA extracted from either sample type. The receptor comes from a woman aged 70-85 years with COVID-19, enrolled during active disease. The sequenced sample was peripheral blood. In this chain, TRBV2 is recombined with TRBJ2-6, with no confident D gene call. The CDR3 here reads CASSPVFSGANVLTF. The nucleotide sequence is TGTGCCAGCAGTCCCGTGTTCTCTGGGGCCAACGTCCTGACTTTC.